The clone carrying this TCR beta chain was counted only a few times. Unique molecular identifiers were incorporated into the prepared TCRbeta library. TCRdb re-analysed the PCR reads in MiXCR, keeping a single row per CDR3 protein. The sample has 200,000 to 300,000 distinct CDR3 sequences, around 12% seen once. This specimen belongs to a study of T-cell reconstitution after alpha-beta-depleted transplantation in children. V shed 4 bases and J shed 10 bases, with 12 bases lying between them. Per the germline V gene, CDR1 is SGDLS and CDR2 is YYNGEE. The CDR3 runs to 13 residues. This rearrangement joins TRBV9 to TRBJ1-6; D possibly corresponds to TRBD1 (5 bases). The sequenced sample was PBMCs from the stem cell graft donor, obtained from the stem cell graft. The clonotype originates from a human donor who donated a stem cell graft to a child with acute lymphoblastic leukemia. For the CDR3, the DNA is TGTGCCAGCAGCCAAAAGGGGACCTCACCCCTCCACTTT. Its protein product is CASSQKGTSPLHF. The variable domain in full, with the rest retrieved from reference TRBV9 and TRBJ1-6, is DSGVTQTPKHLITATGQRVTLRCSPRSGDLSVYWYQQSLDQGLQFLIQYYNGEERAKGNILERFSAQQFPDLHSELNLSSLELGDSALYFCASSQKGTSPLHFGNGTRLTVT.